The 29 T cell receptor beta chains in this list originate from one sample, sequenced in a study of beta chain features in type 1 diabetes. No antigen has been assigned to these receptors. Investigators reverse transcribed all isolated RNA, so they sequenced expressed TCRB transcripts. Data came from immunoSEQ multiplex PCR; TCRdb stores just in-frame clones and leaves some out. The table lists roughly 240,000 clones, less than 30% of them singletons. Findings and limits, study-wide: TCRB CDR3s were moderately but significantly shorter in Type 1 diabetes patients in all four CD4+ subsets.

The sample comprised naive CD4+ T cells from blood. Source of these receptors: a woman younger than 45 with type 1 diabetes.

The genes are TRBV12-2 and TRBJ2-7; the table's D call, TRBD2, has no DNA check behind it. TRBV12-2 is marked as a pseudogene. CDR3 size: 16 residues. The CDR3 here is CASRSHLSGRAEEQYF. CDR3 in DNA: TGTGCAAGTCGCTCCCATCTTAGCGGGAGGGCGGAAGAGCAGTACTTC.

V gene TRBV7-3 combines with J gene TRBJ1-1; no clear D. V shed 2 bases and J shed 3 bases, with 7 bases lying between them. Germline V lookup: CDR1 SGHTA, CDR2 FQGTGA. The CDR3 is made up of 13 amino acids. The CDR3, as DNA: TGTGCCAGCAGCTTATATGAGGACACTGAAGCTTTCTTT. As protein: CASSLYEDTEAFF.

This clone was observed a handful of times. The junction and the germline gene differ at one end; a read error may be behind it. The J gene is TRBJ2-1, the V gene TRBV9, with a possible D match to TRBD2 (6 bases). From germline, CDR1 is SGDLS and CDR2 YYNGEE. This CDR3 region has 16 residues. CDR3 amino acids: CASSVGGGRHYSEQFF. In DNA form, the CDR3 reads TGTGCCAGCAGCGTAGGGGGTGGGAGGCATTACAGTGAGCAGTTCTTC.

The rearrangement uses TRBV6-5 and TRBJ2-7; D may be TRBD1 (6 bases). The CDR3 totals 15 residues. Trimming removed 0 bases from V and 4 bases from J, with 13 bases in between. Germline CDR1 reads MNHEY; CDR2 reads SVGAGI. CDR3 in DNA: TGTGCCAGCAGTTACTCACAGGGAGAGGCTTACGAGCAGTACTTC. This sequence encodes CASSYSQGEAYEQYF.

In this sample, this clone turned up a few times. The chain uses TRBV7-8 and TRBJ2-7; D is uncertain. V gave up 3 bases and J gave up 6 bases, with 9 bases separating them. The CDR3 sequence is 12 residues long. Per the germline V gene, CDR1 is SGHVS and CDR2 is FQNEAQ. CDR3 sequence: CASSFPRSEQYF. The CDR3 DNA is TGTGCCAGCAGCTTCCCACGGAGCGAGCAGTACTTC. Full variable domain (rest looked up from reference TRBV7-8 and TRBJ2-7): GAGVSQSPRYKVAKRGQDVALRCDPISGHVSLFWYQQALGQGPEFLTYFQNEAQLDKSGLPSDRFFAERPEGSVSTLKIQRTQQEDSAVYLCASSFPRSEQYFGPGTRLTVT.

The sample holds a few counts of this clone. The rearrangement uses TRBV27 and TRBJ2-7; D is uncertain. Germline loops: CDR1 MNHEY, CDR2 SMNVEV (reference sequence). Trimming cost V 5 bases and J 2 bases, with 4 bases left between them. This CDR3 spans 11 amino acids. Here the CDR3 DNA reads TGTGCCAGCAGTCACACCTACGAGCAGTACTTC. Translating it yields CASSHTYEQYF.

The sample holds a few counts of this clone. This chain connects TRBV19 to TRBJ2-1, with TRBD1 matching 10 bases. CDR3 size: 17 residues. CDR1 is LNHDA, CDR2 SQIVND, per germline (reference sequence). V shed 0 bases, J shed 3 bases, and the junction held 5 bases outside the gene matches. The CDR3 sequence is CASSIDLGQGLYNEQFF. CDR3 nucleotide sequence: TGTGCCAGTAGTATAGATCTGGGACAGGGGCTCTACAATGAGCAGTTCTTC.

This clone showed up just a few times. The rearrangement joins TRBV5-1 to TRBJ2-5; D perhaps matches TRBD2 (6 bases). The V end lost 3 bases, the J end lost 0 bases, and 9 bases lay between the germline ends. CDR1 is SGHRS and CDR2 is YFSETQ in the germline V gene. The length of the CDR3 is 14 residues. Written as DNA, the CDR3 is TGCGCCAGCAGCTGGGGACTTTACCAAGAGACCCAGTACTTC. Translating it yields CASSWGLYQETQYF.

This clone has just a few counts. The chain recombines TRBV19 with TRBJ2-1, with D unclear. In germline, CDR1 is LNHDA, CDR2 SQIVND (reference sequence). V was trimmed by 7 bases and J by 7 bases, leaving 11 bases between them. The CDR3 has 12 residues. Here the CDR3 reads CASKAARNEQFF. In DNA, the CDR3 is TGTGCCAGTAAGGCTGCGAGGAATGAGCAGTTCTTC.

This clone was detected once. The V call is TRBV27, the J call TRBJ1-1; D is ambiguous. Trimming removed 3 bases from V and 1 base from J, with 12 bases in between. Germline lookup yields CDR1 MNHEY and CDR2 SMNVEV (reference sequence). This CDR3 spans 15 amino acids. CDR3 DNA sequence: TGTGCCAGCAGTTTCCCAAGACGGGAGAACACTGAAGCTTTCTTT. Translated, it gives CASSFPRRENTEAFF.

Only a few counts were recorded for this clone. The V call is TRBV5-1, the J call TRBJ2-5, with D perhaps matching TRBD2 (5 bases). Germline lookup yields CDR1 SGHRS and CDR2 YFSETQ. V was clipped by 1 base and J by 1 base, with 11 bases between them. The CDR3 has 15 residues. Here the CDR3 DNA reads TGCGCCAGCAGCTTGCGTAGCGCCATCCAAGAGACCCAGTACTTC. Its protein is CASSLRSAIQETQYF.

This chain links TRBV6-5 with TRBJ1-2; possible D gene TRBD1, 5 bases. The CDR3 runs to 14 residues. Trimming cost V 0 bases and J 3 bases, with 8 bases left between them. Germline assignment: CDR1 MNHEY and CDR2 SVGAGI. CDR3 DNA: TGTGCCAGCAGTTACTCCCAGGGCTACTATGGCTACACCTTC. It translates to CASSYSQGYYGYTF.

On this clone itself: Other DNA sequences in this specimen translate into the identical CDR3. V is TRBV5-1 and J is TRBJ1-2; 10 bases map to TRBD1. V dropped 4 bases and J dropped 2; count of bases not matched to a gene: 2. Germline assignment: CDR1 SGHRS and CDR2 YFSETQ. The CDR3 is 14 amino acids. The CDR3 reads CASSAGQGNYGYTF. The DNA of the CDR3 is TGCGCCAGCAGCGCGGGACAGGGGAACTATGGCTACACCTTC.

The chain has TRBV7-2 and TRBJ2-3, with TRBD2 as a possible D gene (5 bases). Germline V gives CDR1 SGHTA, CDR2 FQGNSA. Trimming pared 5 bases from V and 10 bases from J, leaving 13 bases between. This CDR3 comprises 12 residues. This chain's CDR3 is CASSMSAGAQYF. The CDR3 DNA follows: TGTGCCAGCAGCATGTCGGCCGGGGCGCAGTATTTT.

This clone was observed a handful of times. This rearrangement joins TRBV7-8 to TRBJ2-3, with 11 bases fitting TRBD2. Germline-derived CDR1 and CDR2 are SGHVS and FQNEAQ. The CDR3 spans 16 residues. The trim removed 5 bases at V and 1 base at J, leaving 5 bases unmatched. CDR3 sequence reads: CASSPLAGARTDTQYF. CDR3 sequence (DNA): TGTGCCAGCAGCCCACTAGCGGGAGCGCGCACAGATACGCAGTATTTT. The variable domain in full, with the rest retrieved from reference TRBV7-8 and TRBJ2-3, is GAGVSQSPRYKVAKRGQDVALRCDPISGHVSLFWYQQALGQGPEFLTYFQNEAQLDKSGLPSDRFFAERPEGSVSTLKIQRTQQEDSAVYLCASSPLAGARTDTQYFGPGTRLTVL.

This clone has only a few counts. This chain links TRBV30 with TRBJ1-2; 7 nucleotides agree with TRBD1. Unmatched junction bases numbered 15, after V lost 6 bases and J lost 8 bases. Germline CDR1 GTSNPN, CDR2 SVGIG (reference sequence). The CDR3 has 14 amino acids. CDR3 DNA sequence: TGTGCCTGCCGTAACCCAGGGGGAAAATACGGCTACACCTTC. Translation gives CACRNPGGKYGYTF.

This clone was picked up one time. This chain links TRBV5-1 with TRBJ2-5, with a tentative D call TRBD2 (6 bases). This CDR3 spans 13 amino acids. Deletions cut 2 bases from V and 5 bases from J, with 10 bases between. Germline V CDR1 and CDR2: SGHRS, YFSETQ. CDR3 loop: CASSLSGSETQYF. The CDR3 bases are TGCGCCAGCAGCTTATCCGGGAGCGAGACCCAGTACTTC.

The chain carries TRBV7-2 and TRBJ1-2, with D unresolved. Trimming shortened V by 4 bases and J by 4 bases, and 10 bases separated the two germline ends. Looked up from germline, CDR1 is SGHTA and CDR2 is FQGNSA. CDR3 length: 13 residues. This chain's CDR3 is CASSSTWAYGYTF. CDR3 sequence (DNA): TGTGCCAGCAGCTCCACGTGGGCCTATGGCTACACCTTC.

This clone has just a few counts. The V gene is TRBV4-2, the J gene TRBJ2-1, with TRBD2 identical over 10 bases. The junction had 0 bases not matched to a gene; V was cut back by 0 bases and J by 4 bases. Germline V gene sequence: CDR1 LGHNA, CDR2 YNFKEQ. The CDR3 runs to 15 residues. The CDR3, as DNA: TGTGCCAGCAGCCAAGAAGCGGGAGGGTACAATGAGCAGTTCTTC. This encodes CASSQEAGGYNEQFF.

The chain carries TRBV11-3 and TRBJ2-6, with D possibly being TRBD1 (6 bases). Germline loops: CDR1 SGHNT, CDR2 YENEEA. The CDR3 spans 14 residues. The V gene lost 9 bases and the J gene lost 2 bases, with 11 bases spanning the gap. The CDR3 spells CASHNRAGANVLTF. CDR3 bases: TGTGCCAGTCATAACAGGGCTGGGGCCAACGTCCTGACTTTC.

Only a few counts were recorded for this clone. The chain combines TRBV7-9 with TRBJ1-4, with unresolved D. The germline CDR1 and CDR2 sequences are SEHNR and FQNEAQ (reference sequence). This CDR3 has 17 residues. V dropped 1 base and J dropped 15 bases, with 27 bases sitting between them. For the CDR3, the DNA is TGTGCCAGCAGCTTAGGTGATAGGTTGGAAACAGCAAAAACATTGTTTTTT. Translated: CASSLGDRLETAKTLFF.

V is TRBV5-1 and J is TRBJ2-6, with TRBD1 as a possible D gene (6 bases). V was shortened by 1 base and J by 0 bases, with 20 bases between the two germline ends. Germline V CDR1 and CDR2: SGHRS, YFSETQ. The CDR3 spans 20 residues. The CDR3: CASSLFVVGQHSSGANVLTF. CDR3 DNA sequence: TGCGCCAGCAGCTTGTTCGTAGTCGGACAGCACAGCTCTGGGGCCAACGTCCTGACTTTC. Complete variable domain (other parts from reference TRBV5-1 and TRBJ2-6): KAGVTQTPRYLIKTRGQQVTLSCSPISGHRSVSWYQQTPGQGLQFLFEYFSETQRNKGNFPGRFSGRQFSNSRSEMNVSTLELGDSALYLCASSLFVVGQHSSGANVLTFGAGSRLTVL.

The genes are TRBV30 and TRBJ2-1; TRBD2 matches 11 bases. Losses at the gene ends were 4 bases for V and 6 bases for J; bases not matched to a gene: 2. The CDR3 has 13 residues. Germline V gene lookup returns CDR1 GTSNPN and CDR2 SVGIG (reference sequence). The CDR3 loop reads CAWKLAGVNEQFF. The CDR3 nucleotides read TGTGCCTGGAAACTAGCGGGAGTCAATGAGCAGTTCTTC. Variable domain in full (rest from reference TRBV30 and TRBJ2-1): SQTIHQWPATLVQPVGSPLSLECTVEGTSNPNLYWYRQAAGRGLQLLFYSVGIGQISSEVPQNLSASRPQDRQFILSSKKLLLSDSGFYLCAWKLAGVNEQFFGPGTRLTVL.

This chain links TRBV18 with TRBJ2-1, with D perhaps TRBD2 (6 bases). With 6 bases removed from V and 9 bases from J, the gap between germline ends came to 15 bases. Germline CDR1 reads KGHSH; CDR2 reads LQKENI. The CDR3 covers 13 residues. The CDR3 bases are TGTGCCAGCTCCCCAGAGACTAGGGTTGAGCAGTTCTTC. As protein: CASSPETRVEQFF.

The rearrangement uses TRBV2 and TRBJ2-5; 8 bases align to TRBD2. Germline CDR1 reads SNHLY; CDR2 reads FYNNEI. V gave up 7 bases and J gave up 5 bases; unmatched junction bases: 6. The CDR3 runs 13 residues. The CDR3 loop reads CASTAGVRETQYF. CDR3 in DNA: TGTGCCAGCACAGCGGGAGTACGGGAGACCCAGTACTTC.

In its sample, this clone was seen a few times. V and J are TRBV6-5 and TRBJ2-1; maybe TRBD1 (5 bases). The CDR3 has 15 residues. Germline CDR1 reads MNHEY; CDR2 reads SVGAGI. Trimming removed 9 bases from V and 6 bases from J, with 21 bases in between. CDR3 DNA sequence: TGTGCCAGTTCTCGATCAGGGTTCGAGGCCAATGAGCAGTTCTTC. Amino acid sequence: CASSRSGFEANEQFF.

The J gene is TRBJ1-2, the V gene TRBV5-4, with 7 bases that match TRBD1. V dropped 7 bases and J dropped 4; count of bases not matched to a gene: 4. In germline, CDR1 is SGHNT, CDR2 YYREEE (reference sequence). The CDR3 extends over 12 amino acids. CDR3 coding DNA: TGTGCCAGCGCGGGACAGAGCTATGGCTACACCTTC. Amino acid sequence: CASAGQSYGYTF.

The rearrangement uses TRBV7-3 and TRBJ2-5, with TRBD1 matching 8 bases. J was trimmed by 5 bases and V by 3 bases; bases with no gene match: 8. CDR3 size: 15 residues. The germline V gene has CDR1 SGHTA and CDR2 FQGTGA. The CDR3 is CASSFAAGQGETQYF. The CDR3 nucleotides are TGTGCCAGCAGCTTCGCCGCCGGACAGGGTGAGACCCAGTACTTC. The full variable domain, completed using reference TRBV7-3 and TRBJ2-5, is GAGVSQTPSNKVTEKGKYVELRCDPISGHTALYWYRQSLGQGPEFLIYFQGTGAADDSGLPNDRFFAVRPEGSVSTLKIQRTERGDSAVYLCASSFAAGQGETQYFGPGTRLLVL.

This clone was seen a handful of times. J is TRBJ2-7 and V is TRBV5-1, with 8 bases identical to TRBD1. CDR1 SGHRS and CDR2 YFSETQ come from the germline V gene. Unmatched junction bases numbered 10, after V lost 4 bases and J lost 4 bases. This CDR3 has 15 residues. The CDR3, as DNA: TGCGCCAGCAGCACCTCAGGGGGCGCGGGTTACGAGCAGTACTTC. Translation: CASSTSGGAGYEQYF.